The clone carrying this T cell receptor (beta chain) has at least ten counts. The antigen is undetermined. The sample is drawn from a study of T cell repertoires in cytomegalovirus infection. Study-wide background: It can be stated that public TCR beta signatures indicated CMV infection as well as a matching HLA type. General study results and limits: The study found HLA-C-restricted CMV-specific TCR beta clonotypes dominating the ex vivo response.

The CDR3 extends over 12 amino acids. The germline V and J ends were trimmed by 5 bases and 11 bases, with 15 bases remaining between them. The germline V gene encodes CDR1 MDHEN and CDR2 SYDVKM. TCRdb re-called the reads with MiXCR, one entry per CDR3 protein. Among 200,000 to 300,000 distinct CDR3 sequences, approximately 9% were seen once, and the ten largest hold over 13%. Material: PBMCs. The genes are TRBV28 and TRBJ1-1, with D unclear. The clonotype comes from a human donor in good health (CMV status not recorded). Some clones in this sample may be carry-over from other donors' samples. The CDR3 bases are TGTGCCAGCAGTCTCCAAAGGTTGAGGGCTTTCTTT. It encodes CASSLQRLRAFF.